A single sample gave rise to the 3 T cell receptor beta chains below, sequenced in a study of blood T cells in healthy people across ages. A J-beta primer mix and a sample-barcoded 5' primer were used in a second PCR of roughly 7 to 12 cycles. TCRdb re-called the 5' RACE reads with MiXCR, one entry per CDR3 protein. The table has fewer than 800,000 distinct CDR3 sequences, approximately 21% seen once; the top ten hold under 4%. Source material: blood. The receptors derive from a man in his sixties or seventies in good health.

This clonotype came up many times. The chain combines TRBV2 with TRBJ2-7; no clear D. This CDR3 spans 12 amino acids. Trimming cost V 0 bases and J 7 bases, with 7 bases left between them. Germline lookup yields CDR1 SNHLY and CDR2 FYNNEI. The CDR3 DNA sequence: TGTGCCAGCAGTGAAGCTGTGGGGGAGCAGTACTTC. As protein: CASSEAVGEQYF.

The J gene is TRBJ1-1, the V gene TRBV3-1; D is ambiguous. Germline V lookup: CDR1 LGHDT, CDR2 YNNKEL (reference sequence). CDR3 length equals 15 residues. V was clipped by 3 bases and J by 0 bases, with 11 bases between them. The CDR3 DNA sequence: TGTGCCAGCAGCCAGACGGCGGACCTGAACACTGAAGCTTTCTTT. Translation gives CASSQTADLNTEAFF.

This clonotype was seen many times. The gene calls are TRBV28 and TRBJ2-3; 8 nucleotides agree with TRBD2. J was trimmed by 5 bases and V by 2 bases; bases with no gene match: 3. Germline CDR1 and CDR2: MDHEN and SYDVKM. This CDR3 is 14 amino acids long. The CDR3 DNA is TGTGCCAGCAGTTTAGGAGCGGGAGAAGATACGCAGTATTTT. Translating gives CASSLGAGEDTQYF.